This T cell receptor beta chain is drawn from a study of blood T cell repertoires in COVID-19. Study in general: The United States, Italy and Spain were the sources of the acute and convalescent COVID-19 samples. PBMCs, B-cell-depleted T cells, or T cells provided the cDNA or gDNA that made up the material.

Per the original data handling: Amplification of reference gene primers was used by the study to estimate nucleated cell counts. The repertoire was sequenced with immunoSEQ multiplex PCR; TCRdb's copy has only in-frame clones and lacks some. V and J calls and clone size are copied from that table; D and trimming were computed from the DNA. Of hundreds of thousands of clones in the sample, around 85% were seen once. This sequence was found in an elderly woman with acute or convalescent COVID-19. The sample consisted of peripheral blood.

CDR3 sequence: CAWSVAGTGELFF. The CDR3 bases are TGTGCCTGGAGTGTAGCCGGCACCGGGGAGCTGTTTTTT. This rearrangement joins TRBV30 to TRBJ2-2; D uncertain. V was shortened by 0 bases and J by 4 bases, with 6 bases between the two germline ends. Germline V gives CDR1 GTSNPN, CDR2 SVGIG (reference sequence). The CDR3 loop spans 13 amino acids. Combining the CDR3 with reference TRBV30 and TRBJ2-2 gives the whole variable domain SQTIHQWPATLVQPVGSPLSLECTVEGTSNPNLYWYRQAAGRGLQLLFYSVGIGQISSEVPQNLSASRPQDRQFILSSKKLLLSDSGFYLCAWSVAGTGELFFGEGSRLTVL.